This TCR beta chain was profiled in a study of post-analysis software for immune sequencing data. Study findings and constraints: Elevated frequency relative to controls characterized four or five TRBV segments in patients, TRBV5-6, TRBV5-1 and TRBV20-1 among them. Samples from a shared batch, those prepared together, strongly co-clustered by F measure.

In the case of this clonotype: The antigen remains unidentified.

Trimming removed 5 bases from V and 9 bases from J, with 8 bases in between. The CDR3 is 11 amino acids. Tagging with unique molecular identifiers was a feature of the TCR beta cDNA libraries. MiXCR, run by TCRdb on the PCR reads, gives a single entry per CDR3 protein. The table includes some 240,000 distinct CDR3 sequences, roughly a third detected once. The rearrangement uses TRBV12-3 or TRBV12-4 and TRBJ2-1; D is ambiguous. This clonotype was sampled from a girl between 5 and 17 years old with multiple sclerosis. The sequencing sample was made of blood. In DNA form, the CDR3 reads TGTGCCAGCAGTCTCAAATTTGAGCAGTTCTTC. Translated: CASSLKFEQFF.